These T cell receptor beta chains were read from a single sample in a study of T cell changes during pregnancy in multiple sclerosis. The assay was immunoSEQ multiplex PCR, and TCRdb's table has in-frame clones only and misses some. The table has over 40,000 clones, almost 95% seen once. The sequencing used peripheral blood, collected in the third trimester of pregnancy. These receptors were obtained from a female donor with multiple sclerosis, enrolled in a pregnancy study. Each CDR3 is given with its conserved first and last residue. Each record gives: D gene, V gene, clone size, J gene, CDR3 protein, CDR3 DNA. The D gene is left open where the match is weak. Size tells how often a clone was seen (once, few, many) or the class of an expanded clone, and some rows leave it out.

>-|TRBV29-1|-|TRBJ2-1
CSVEKSSYNEQFF
TGCAGCGTTGAGAAGAGCTCCTACAATGAGCAGTTCTTC
>-|TRBV25-1|-|TRBJ2-1
CASSQTTGLGSYNEQFF
TGTGCCAGCAGTCAGACTACAGGGTTAGGATCCTACAATGAGCAGTTCTTC
>TRBD2|TRBV4-2|-|TRBJ2-1
CASSQGVMLAGIDEQFF
TGTGCCAGCAGCCAAGGGGTAATGCTAGCGGGAATCGATGAGCAGTTCTTC
>-|TRBV19|-|TRBJ1-1
CASSIAGKANTEAFF
TGTGCCAGTAGTATCGCAGGGAAAGCGAACACTGAAGCTTTCTTT
>TRBD1|TRBV11-2|once|TRBJ2-1
CASSSFRGPEQFF
TGTGCCAGCAGCTCGTTCAGGGGGCCTGAGCAGTTCTTC
>TRBD1|TRBV29-1|few|TRBJ1-1
CSVCRGLTEAFF
TGCAGCGTTTGCAGGGGGTTGACTGAAGCTTTCTTT
>-|TRBV10-2|-|TRBJ2-3
CASRDPGLRGDTQYF
TGCGCCAGCAGGGACCCGGGACTCCGCGGAGATACGCAGTATTTT
>-|TRBV27|many|TRBJ1-5
CASREGQDNQPQHF
TGTGCCAGCAGAGAGGGTCAGGACAATCAGCCCCAGCATTTT
>TRBD1|TRBV27|-|TRBJ2-7
CASSLSGQGYRDSYEQYF
TGTGCCAGCAGTTTATCCGGCCAGGGGTACCGGGACAGCTACGAGCAGTACTTC
>TRBD1|TRBV4-1|-|TRBJ1-2
CASSQVRDSYGYTF
TGCGCCAGCAGCCAAGTAAGGGACAGCTATGGCTACACCTTC